The 25 T cell receptor beta chains reported below all come from one sample, sequenced in a study of T cell changes during pregnancy in multiple sclerosis. Only in-frame clones appear in the TCRdb table, and some are missing; sequencing was by immunoSEQ multiplex PCR. The sample holds about 73,000 clones, 90% seen once. Sequences were derived from peripheral blood, sampled after pregnancy. Source of these receptors: a female donor in good health, enrolled as a control in a pregnancy study.

The chain combines TRBV19 with TRBJ1-1; TRBD1 aligns across 9 bases. This CDR3 comprises 14 residues. Germline CDR1 is LNHDA and CDR2 is SQIVND (reference sequence). V gave up 1 base and J gave up 10 bases; unmatched junction bases: 7. The CDR3 protein is CASSIVGTGNRAFF. CDR3 coding DNA: TGTGCCAGTAGTATAGTAGGGACAGGGAATAGAGCTTTCTTT. The full variable domain, completed using reference TRBV19 and TRBJ1-1, is DGGITQSPKYLFRKEGQNVTLSCEQNLNHDAMYWYRQDPGQGLRLIYYSQIVNDFQKGDIAEGYSVSREKKESFPLTVTSAQKNPTAFYLCASSIVGTGNRAFFGQGTRLTVV.

The count of this clone is one. V gene TRBV6-6 combines with J gene TRBJ1-1; 8 bases are shared with TRBD1. The CDR3 has 12 amino acids. V dropped 7 bases and J dropped 8; count of bases not matched to a gene: 6. Germline CDR1 and CDR2: MNHNY and SVGAGI (reference sequence). The CDR3 nucleotides read TGTGCCAGCACGACAGGGGCCGCGGAAGCTTTCTTT. Amino acid sequence: CASTTGAAEAFF.

The chain couples TRBV6-1 to TRBJ2-5, with TRBD1 matching 10 bases. Per germline, CDR1 MNHNS and CDR2 SASEGT. The CDR3 covers 15 residues. The V and J ends lost 6 bases and 5 bases, in that order; junction bases with no gene match: 9. Here the CDR3 reads CASRTRDRGYETQYF. The CDR3 region has the DNA TGTGCCAGCAGGACCCGGGACAGGGGTTATGAGACCCAGTACTTC.

The gene calls are TRBV6-5 and TRBJ1-1; the D gene is possibly TRBD1 (5 bases). Germline V gene data show CDR1 as MNHEY and CDR2 as SVGAGI. V lost 2 bases to trimming and J lost 1 base, with 11 bases between them. The CDR3 consists of 15 residues. CDR3 protein: CASSYGGRANTEAFF. As DNA, the CDR3 is TGTGCCAGCAGTTACGGTGGCAGGGCGAACACTGAAGCTTTCTTT.

The chain carries TRBV27 and TRBJ1-6, with D maybe TRBD1 (6 bases). CDR3 length: 15 residues. Trimming left V 0 bases short and J 10 bases short, with 13 bases between. Germline V gene data show CDR1 as MNHEY and CDR2 as SMNVEV (reference sequence). CDR3 sequence reads: CASSLSGQGQSPLHF. The CDR3 DNA follows: TGTGCCAGCAGTTTATCGGGCCAGGGGCAGTCACCCCTCCACTTT.

The genes are TRBV5-4 and TRBJ1-4; the match to TRBD1 covers 8 bases. The CDR3 runs 16 residues. Germline V gives CDR1 SGHNT, CDR2 YYREEE (reference sequence). Trimming removed 4 bases from V and 7 bases from J; junction bases left unmatched: 12. CDR3 coding DNA: TGTGCCAGCAGCCTCAGGAAAGGACAGGGCGGTGAAAAACTGTTTTTT. Amino acids: CASSLRKGQGGEKLFF.

The genes are TRBV29-1 and TRBJ2-7, with a tentative D call TRBD1 (6 bases). V dropped 2 bases and J dropped 9 bases, with 14 bases sitting between them. Germline CDR1 is SQVTM and CDR2 is ANQGSEA. The CDR3 sequence is 12 residues long. The DNA for the CDR3 is TGCAGCGTTGAAACTGGGGGCCGGGGGCAGTACTTC. It yields the protein CSVETGGRGQYF.

The chain joins TRBV15 to TRBJ1-4, with a possible D match to TRBD1 (5 bases). Germline loops: CDR1 LNHNV, CDR2 YYDKDF (reference sequence). The CDR3 totals 17 residues. Trimming shortened V by 1 base and J by 2 bases, and 14 bases separated the two germline ends. The CDR3: CATSRVGHSRTNEKLFF. As DNA, the CDR3 is TGTGCCACCAGCAGAGTTGGACACTCAAGGACTAATGAAAAACTGTTTTTT. The full variable domain, with the rest looked up from reference TRBV15 and TRBJ1-4, is DAMVIQNPRYQVTQFGKPVTLSCSQTLNHNVMYWYQQKSSQAPKLLFHYYDKDFNNEADTPDNFQSRRPNTSFCFLDIRSPGLGDTAMYLCATSRVGHSRTNEKLFFGSGTQLSVL.

This chain uses TRBV5-1 with TRBJ1-1; D is uncertain. The CDR3 spans 15 residues. With 4 bases removed from V and 4 bases from J, the gap between germline ends came to 17 bases. Germline CDR1 is SGHRS and CDR2 is YFSETQ. CDR3 coding DNA: TGCGCCAGCAGCCTGTTGGGCCCAGTAGGCACTGAAGCTTTCTTT. Protein sequence: CASSLLGPVGTEAFF.

The V gene is TRBV19, the J gene TRBJ2-3; TRBD2 is a possible D gene (6 bases). Looked up from germline, CDR1 is LNHDA and CDR2 is SQIVND (reference sequence). Trimming took 0 bases from V and 6 from J, leaving 22 bases between them. CDR3 length: 18 amino acids. CDR3 protein: CASSIDGIGLLARDTQYF. In DNA form, the CDR3 reads TGTGCCAGTAGTATAGATGGGATAGGACTACTAGCCCGGGATACGCAGTATTTT.

The rearrangement links TRBV19 to TRBJ1-5, with TRBD1 identical over 11 bases. The germline gives CDR1 LNHDA, CDR2 SQIVND (reference sequence). V dropped 10 bases and J dropped 5; count of bases not matched to a gene: 4. The CDR3 extends over 13 amino acids. The CDR3 nucleotides are TGTGCCACCTGGACAGGGGGCGATCAGCCCCAGCATTTT. This translates into CATWTGGDQPQHF.

The gene calls are TRBV6-1 and TRBJ1-4; TRBD1 agrees at 7 bases. The CDR3 is 15 residues long. With V trimmed by 6 bases and J by 5 bases, 9 bases remained unmatched. Germline CDR1 reads MNHNS; CDR2 reads SASEGT. CDR3 DNA: TGTGCCAGCAGCCAAGGGACAGCGAAAAATGAAAAACTGTTTTTT. Its translation is CASSQGTAKNEKLFF.

The chain joins TRBV10-1 to TRBJ2-7, with 11 bases matching TRBD1. The CDR3 extends over 15 amino acids. Germline V gene sequence: CDR1 WNHNN, CDR2 SYGVQD (reference sequence). V dropped 2 bases and J dropped 3; count of bases not matched to a gene: 3. CDR3 loop: CASSEQGQGVYEQYF. Here the CDR3 DNA reads TGCGCCAGCAGTGAGCAGGGACAGGGGGTCTACGAGCAGTACTTC.

The chain joins TRBV25-1 to TRBJ2-7; tentatively, D is TRBD1 (6 bases). The CDR3 consists of 12 residues. V was cut by 6 bases and J by 1 base, with 7 bases left in between. Germline V gives CDR1 MGHDK, CDR2 SYGVNS. The DNA for the CDR3 is TGTGCCAGCAGACAGGGATCCTACGAGCAGTACTTC. Translated: CASRQGSYEQYF.

The rearrangement joins TRBV29-1 to TRBJ1-5; D is unresolved. This CDR3 region has 13 residues. Trimming stripped 3 bases from V and 4 bases from J, with 10 bases between. Per germline, CDR1 SQVTM and CDR2 ANQGSEA. The CDR3 is CSVEMEGNQPQHF. DNA of the CDR3: TGCAGCGTTGAGATGGAGGGAAATCAGCCCCAGCATTTT.

The J gene is TRBJ2-7, the V gene TRBV5-1; 10 bases agree with TRBD1. Germline assignment: CDR1 SGHRS and CDR2 YFSETQ. The CDR3 consists of 14 residues. The V segment lost 1 base and the J segment 6 bases; nucleotides outside the gene matches: 4. CDR3 sequence (DNA): TGCGCCAGCAGCTTGCCGGGACAGGGGAGCGAGCAGTACTTC. Protein product: CASSLPGQGSEQYF.

This clone has more than one count but fewer than ten. The genes are TRBV6-5 and TRBJ1-1; D ambiguous. Trimming took 6 bases from V and 10 from J, leaving 15 bases between them. This CDR3 region has 12 residues. Per the germline V gene, CDR1 is MNHEY and CDR2 is SVGAGI. The CDR3 spells CASSDIVGIAFF. CDR3 DNA: TGTGCCAGCAGCGACATAGTCGGGATAGCTTTCTTT.

This clone was detected only once. The genes are TRBV5-4 and TRBJ2-5; 16 bases are shared with TRBD2. CDR1 is SGHNT and CDR2 is YYREEE in the germline V gene (reference sequence). This CDR3 has 15 amino acids. Trimming removed 4 bases from V and 9 bases from J; junction bases left unmatched: 6. CDR3 loop: CASSVGLAGGRAQYF. The DNA for the CDR3 is TGTGCCAGCAGCGTGGGACTAGCGGGGGGGCGGGCCCAGTACTTC.

This clone was picked up one time. V gene TRBV2 combines with J gene TRBJ2-1; 7 nucleotides align to TRBD2. The V and J ends lost 7 bases and 0 bases, in that order; junction bases with no gene match: 3. This CDR3 comprises 14 residues. Per germline, CDR1 SNHLY and CDR2 FYNNEI. The DNA of the CDR3 is TGTGCCAGCACTGGGACTACCTCCTACAATGAGCAGTTCTTC. Protein product: CASTGTTSYNEQFF.

This chain connects TRBV7-2 to TRBJ1-5; the D is unclear. V was trimmed by 5 bases and J by 0 bases, leaving 17 bases between them. Germline V gene sequence: CDR1 SGHTA, CDR2 FQGNSA. There are 17 residues in the CDR3. The CDR3 nucleotides are TGTGCCAGCAGCCTCGGCACGGGGAAGTATAGCAATCAGCCCCAGCATTTT. It is translated as CASSLGTGKYSNQPQHF.

The chain couples TRBV18 to TRBJ2-7; 10 positions match TRBD1. J lost 7 bases, V lost 2 bases, and 8 bases had no gene match. The germline V gene encodes CDR1 KGHSH and CDR2 LQKENI. The CDR3 totals 15 residues. In DNA, the CDR3 is TGTGCCAGCTCACCATTAGGACAGGGGGGACAGGAGCAGTACTTC. Protein product: CASSPLGQGGQEQYF.

The chain links TRBV18 to TRBJ2-7, with TRBD1 matching over 9 bases. The germline CDR1 and CDR2 sequences are KGHSH and LQKENI. V dropped 2 bases and J dropped 2; count of bases not matched to a gene: 10. The CDR3 is 17 residues long. The CDR3 DNA is TGTGCCAGCTCACCAACAATCGGGACAGGGACTACCTACGAGCAGTACTTC. This gives the protein CASSPTIGTGTTYEQYF.

The rearrangement uses TRBV5-8 and TRBJ2-5, with D possibly matching TRBD1 (6 bases). The germline V and J ends were trimmed by 4 bases and 5 bases, with 12 bases remaining between them. The CDR3 extends over 13 amino acids. The germline V gene encodes CDR1 SGHTS and CDR2 YDEGEE. The CDR3 coding sequence is TGTGCCAGCAGCCCCCGGACAGTCGAGACCCAGTACTTC. Translated, it gives CASSPRTVETQYF.

The V call is TRBV19, the J call TRBJ2-5; D remains unclear. With 0 bases removed from V and 1 base from J, the gap between germline ends came to 3 bases. This CDR3 is built from 13 residues. CDR1 LNHDA and CDR2 SQIVND come from the germline V gene (reference sequence). As DNA, the CDR3 is TGTGCCAGTAGTATAGATCTCCAAGAGACCCAGTACTTC. Encoded protein: CASSIDLQETQYF.

This rearrangement joins TRBV4-1 to TRBJ1-6, with TRBD1 matching over 9 bases. Trimming cost V 0 bases and J 7 bases; bases outside gene matches: 4. The CDR3 covers 16 residues. In germline, CDR1 is MGHRA, CDR2 YSYEKL. CDR3 amino acids: CASSQEQGARNSPLHF. The CDR3, as DNA: TGCGCCAGCAGCCAAGAACAGGGGGCGCGGAATTCACCCCTCCACTTT.